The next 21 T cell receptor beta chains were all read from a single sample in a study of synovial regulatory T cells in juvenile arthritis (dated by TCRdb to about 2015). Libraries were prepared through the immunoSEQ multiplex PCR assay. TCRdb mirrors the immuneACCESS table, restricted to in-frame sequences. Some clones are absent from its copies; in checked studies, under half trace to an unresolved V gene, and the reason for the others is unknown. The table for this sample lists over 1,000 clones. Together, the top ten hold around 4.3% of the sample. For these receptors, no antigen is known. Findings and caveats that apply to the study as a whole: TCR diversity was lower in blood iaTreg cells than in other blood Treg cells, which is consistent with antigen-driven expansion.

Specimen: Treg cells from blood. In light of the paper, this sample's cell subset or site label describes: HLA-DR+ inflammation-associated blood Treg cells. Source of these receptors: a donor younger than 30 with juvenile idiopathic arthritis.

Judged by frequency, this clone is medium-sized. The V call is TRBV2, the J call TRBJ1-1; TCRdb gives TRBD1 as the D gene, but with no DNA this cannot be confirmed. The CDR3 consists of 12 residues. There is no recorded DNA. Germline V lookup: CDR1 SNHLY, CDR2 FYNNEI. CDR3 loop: CASTRVDTEAFF. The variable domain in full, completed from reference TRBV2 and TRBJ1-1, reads EPEVTQTPSHQVTQMGQEVILRCVPISNHLYFYWYRQILGQKVEFLVSFYNNEISEKSEIFDDQFSVERPDGSNFTLKIRSTKLEDSAMYFCASTRVDTEAFFGQGTRLTVV.

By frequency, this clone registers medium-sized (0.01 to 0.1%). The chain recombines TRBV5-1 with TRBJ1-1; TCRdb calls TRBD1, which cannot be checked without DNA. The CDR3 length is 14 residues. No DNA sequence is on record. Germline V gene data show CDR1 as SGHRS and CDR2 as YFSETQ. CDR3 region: CASSLAGGQLTADF.

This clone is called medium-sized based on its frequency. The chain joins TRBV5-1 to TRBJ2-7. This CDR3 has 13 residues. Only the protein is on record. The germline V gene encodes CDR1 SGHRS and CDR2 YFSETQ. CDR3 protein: CASSSDSLREQYF.

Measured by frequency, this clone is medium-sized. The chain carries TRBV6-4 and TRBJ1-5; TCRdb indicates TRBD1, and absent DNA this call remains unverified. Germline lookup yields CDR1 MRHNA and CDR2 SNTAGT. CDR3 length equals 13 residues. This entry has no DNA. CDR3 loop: CASSPQGNQPQHF.

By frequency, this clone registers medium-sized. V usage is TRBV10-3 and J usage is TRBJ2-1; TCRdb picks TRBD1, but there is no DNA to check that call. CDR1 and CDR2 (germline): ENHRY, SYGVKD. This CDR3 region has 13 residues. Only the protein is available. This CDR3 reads CAISAGQNNEQFF.

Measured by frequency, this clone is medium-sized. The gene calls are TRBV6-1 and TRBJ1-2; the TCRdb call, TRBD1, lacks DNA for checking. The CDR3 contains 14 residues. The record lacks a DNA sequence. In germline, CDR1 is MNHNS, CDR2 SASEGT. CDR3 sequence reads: CASTVLQGAGGYTF.

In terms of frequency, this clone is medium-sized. This CDR3 reads CASSIAGRNTEAFF. The V gene is TRBV19, the J gene TRBJ1-1. Germline V lookup: CDR1 LNHDA, CDR2 SQIVND (reference sequence). This CDR3 comprises 14 residues. The nucleotide record is missing.

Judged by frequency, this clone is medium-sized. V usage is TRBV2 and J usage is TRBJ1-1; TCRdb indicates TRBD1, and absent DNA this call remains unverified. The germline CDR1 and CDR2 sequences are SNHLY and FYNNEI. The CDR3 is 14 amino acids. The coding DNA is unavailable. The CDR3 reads CASMLTGVNTEAFF. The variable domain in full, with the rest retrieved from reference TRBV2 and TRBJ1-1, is EPEVTQTPSHQVTQMGQEVILRCVPISNHLYFYWYRQILGQKVEFLVSFYNNEISEKSEIFDDQFSVERPDGSNFTLKIRSTKLEDSAMYFCASMLTGVNTEAFFGQGTRLTVV.

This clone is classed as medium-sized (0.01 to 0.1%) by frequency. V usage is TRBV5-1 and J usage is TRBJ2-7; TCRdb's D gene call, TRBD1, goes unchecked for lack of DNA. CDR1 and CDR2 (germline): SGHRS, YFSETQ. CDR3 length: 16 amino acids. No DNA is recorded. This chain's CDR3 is CASSRDRGLVSYEQYF.

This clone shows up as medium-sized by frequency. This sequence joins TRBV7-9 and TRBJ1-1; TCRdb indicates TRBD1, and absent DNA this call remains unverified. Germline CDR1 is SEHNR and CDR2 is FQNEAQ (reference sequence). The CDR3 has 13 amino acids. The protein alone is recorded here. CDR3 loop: CASSLGQGTEAFF.

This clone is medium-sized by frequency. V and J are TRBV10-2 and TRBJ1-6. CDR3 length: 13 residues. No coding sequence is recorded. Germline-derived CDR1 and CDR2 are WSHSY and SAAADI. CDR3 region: CASSEEGRSPLHF.

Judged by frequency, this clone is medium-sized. CDR3 in amino acids: CAWSRGVDQPQHF. The rearrangement joins TRBV30 to TRBJ1-5. The length of the CDR3 is 13 residues. A DNA sequence was not provided. Looked up from germline, CDR1 is GTSNPN and CDR2 is SVGIG (reference sequence).

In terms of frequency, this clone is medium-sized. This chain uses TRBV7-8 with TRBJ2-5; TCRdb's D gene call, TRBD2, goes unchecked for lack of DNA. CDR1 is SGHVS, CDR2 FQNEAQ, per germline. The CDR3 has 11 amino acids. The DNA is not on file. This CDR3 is CASSFMETQYF.

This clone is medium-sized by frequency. CDR3 in amino acids: CASTTASGGANVLTF. V gene TRBV6-5 combines with J gene TRBJ2-6; TCRdb returns TRBD1, unconfirmable since there is no DNA. The CDR3 has 15 residues. No DNA accompanies this entry. Germline lookup yields CDR1 MNHEY and CDR2 SVGAGI.

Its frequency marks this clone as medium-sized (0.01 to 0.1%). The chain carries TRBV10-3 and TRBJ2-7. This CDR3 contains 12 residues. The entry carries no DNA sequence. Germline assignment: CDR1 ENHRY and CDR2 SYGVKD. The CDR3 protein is CATREGSYEQYF.

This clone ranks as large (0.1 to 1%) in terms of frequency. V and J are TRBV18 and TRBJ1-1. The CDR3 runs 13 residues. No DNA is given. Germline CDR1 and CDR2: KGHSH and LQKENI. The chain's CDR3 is CASSPGPNTEAFF.

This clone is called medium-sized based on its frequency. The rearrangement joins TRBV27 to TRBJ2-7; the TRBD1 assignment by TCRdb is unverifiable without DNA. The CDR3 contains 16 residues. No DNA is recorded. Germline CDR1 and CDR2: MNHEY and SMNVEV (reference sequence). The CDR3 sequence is CASSLSGTGWSYEQYF.

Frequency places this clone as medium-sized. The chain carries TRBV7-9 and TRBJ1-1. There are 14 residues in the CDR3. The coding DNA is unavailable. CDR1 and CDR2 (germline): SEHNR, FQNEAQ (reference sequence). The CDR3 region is CASTADQVYTEAFF.

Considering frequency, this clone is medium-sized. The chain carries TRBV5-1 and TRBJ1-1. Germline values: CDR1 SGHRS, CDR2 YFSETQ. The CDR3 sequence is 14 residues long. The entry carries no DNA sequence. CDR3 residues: CASSFTGTNTEAFF.

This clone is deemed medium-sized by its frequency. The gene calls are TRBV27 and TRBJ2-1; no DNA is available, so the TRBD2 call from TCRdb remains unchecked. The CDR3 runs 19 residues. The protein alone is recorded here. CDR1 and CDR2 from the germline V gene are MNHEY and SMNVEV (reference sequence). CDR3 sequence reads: CASSLSTSGRPSSYNEQFF.

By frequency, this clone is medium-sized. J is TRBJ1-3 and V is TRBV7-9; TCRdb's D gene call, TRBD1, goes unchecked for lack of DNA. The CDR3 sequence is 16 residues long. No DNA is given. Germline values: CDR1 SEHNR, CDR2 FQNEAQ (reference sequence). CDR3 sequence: CASSFRDRVYGNTIYF.